The 4 T cell receptor beta chains given below trace back to one sample, sequenced in a study of blood T cell repertoires in COVID-19. The data were produced by immunoSEQ multiplex PCR, yet TCRdb's version contains in-frame clones alone and is incomplete. Counted here are 200,000 to 250,000 clones, nearly 95% occurring once; the ten biggest clones make up roughly 0.89%. The specimen sequenced was peripheral blood. Receptors originate from a man between 25 and 39 years old with COVID-19, enrolled during active disease.

V and J are TRBV19 and TRBJ2-3, with 10 bases that match TRBD2. Unmatched junction bases numbered 9, after V lost 5 bases and J lost 1 base. Germline loops: CDR1 LNHDA, CDR2 SQIVND (reference sequence). This CDR3 region has 17 residues. The CDR3, as DNA: TGTGCCAGTAGTCCGCGAACTAGCGGGGCTGGCACAGATACGCAGTATTTT. This codes for CASSPRTSGAGTDTQYF.

As DNA, the CDR3 is TGTGCCAGCAGACAGGGACAGGGCTCCTACGAGCAGTACTTC. This translates into CASRQGQGSYEQYF. The rearrangement uses TRBV27 and TRBJ2-7; 9 bases agree with TRBD1. J was trimmed by 0 bases and V by 6 bases; bases with no gene match: 3. Germline-derived CDR1 and CDR2 are MNHEY and SMNVEV (reference sequence). CDR3 length equals 14 residues.

The chain is built from TRBV2 and TRBJ2-7, with 11 bases identical to TRBD2. The CDR3 contains 13 residues. Per germline, CDR1 SNHLY and CDR2 FYNNEI. The ends lost 11 bases at V and 2 bases at J; junction bases unmatched: 5. CDR3 DNA sequence: TGTGCCGGCACGACTAGCGGGGCCTACGAGCAGTACTTC. Its protein product is CAGTTSGAYEQYF.

The V and J genes are TRBV6-5 and TRBJ1-2; no clear D. CDR1 is MNHEY and CDR2 is SVGAGI in the germline V gene. Trimming stripped 5 bases from V and 4 bases from J, with 17 bases between. There are 15 residues in the CDR3. This chain's CDR3 is CASSLRGVGSYGYTF. The DNA for the CDR3 is TGTGCCAGCAGTCTTCGGGGTGTTGGAAGCTATGGCTACACCTTC.